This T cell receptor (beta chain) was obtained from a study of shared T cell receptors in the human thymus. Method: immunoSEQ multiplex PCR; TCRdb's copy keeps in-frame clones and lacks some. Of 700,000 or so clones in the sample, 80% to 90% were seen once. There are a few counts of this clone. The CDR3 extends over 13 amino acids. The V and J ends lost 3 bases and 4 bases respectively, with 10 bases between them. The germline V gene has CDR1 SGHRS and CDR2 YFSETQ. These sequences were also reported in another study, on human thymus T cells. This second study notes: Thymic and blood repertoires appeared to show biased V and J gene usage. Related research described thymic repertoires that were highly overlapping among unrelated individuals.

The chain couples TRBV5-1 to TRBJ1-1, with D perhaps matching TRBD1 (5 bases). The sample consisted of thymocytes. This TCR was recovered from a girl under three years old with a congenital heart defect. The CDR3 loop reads CASSSRVGTEAFF. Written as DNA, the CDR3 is TGCGCCAGCAGCTCCAGGGTTGGCACTGAAGCTTTCTTT.